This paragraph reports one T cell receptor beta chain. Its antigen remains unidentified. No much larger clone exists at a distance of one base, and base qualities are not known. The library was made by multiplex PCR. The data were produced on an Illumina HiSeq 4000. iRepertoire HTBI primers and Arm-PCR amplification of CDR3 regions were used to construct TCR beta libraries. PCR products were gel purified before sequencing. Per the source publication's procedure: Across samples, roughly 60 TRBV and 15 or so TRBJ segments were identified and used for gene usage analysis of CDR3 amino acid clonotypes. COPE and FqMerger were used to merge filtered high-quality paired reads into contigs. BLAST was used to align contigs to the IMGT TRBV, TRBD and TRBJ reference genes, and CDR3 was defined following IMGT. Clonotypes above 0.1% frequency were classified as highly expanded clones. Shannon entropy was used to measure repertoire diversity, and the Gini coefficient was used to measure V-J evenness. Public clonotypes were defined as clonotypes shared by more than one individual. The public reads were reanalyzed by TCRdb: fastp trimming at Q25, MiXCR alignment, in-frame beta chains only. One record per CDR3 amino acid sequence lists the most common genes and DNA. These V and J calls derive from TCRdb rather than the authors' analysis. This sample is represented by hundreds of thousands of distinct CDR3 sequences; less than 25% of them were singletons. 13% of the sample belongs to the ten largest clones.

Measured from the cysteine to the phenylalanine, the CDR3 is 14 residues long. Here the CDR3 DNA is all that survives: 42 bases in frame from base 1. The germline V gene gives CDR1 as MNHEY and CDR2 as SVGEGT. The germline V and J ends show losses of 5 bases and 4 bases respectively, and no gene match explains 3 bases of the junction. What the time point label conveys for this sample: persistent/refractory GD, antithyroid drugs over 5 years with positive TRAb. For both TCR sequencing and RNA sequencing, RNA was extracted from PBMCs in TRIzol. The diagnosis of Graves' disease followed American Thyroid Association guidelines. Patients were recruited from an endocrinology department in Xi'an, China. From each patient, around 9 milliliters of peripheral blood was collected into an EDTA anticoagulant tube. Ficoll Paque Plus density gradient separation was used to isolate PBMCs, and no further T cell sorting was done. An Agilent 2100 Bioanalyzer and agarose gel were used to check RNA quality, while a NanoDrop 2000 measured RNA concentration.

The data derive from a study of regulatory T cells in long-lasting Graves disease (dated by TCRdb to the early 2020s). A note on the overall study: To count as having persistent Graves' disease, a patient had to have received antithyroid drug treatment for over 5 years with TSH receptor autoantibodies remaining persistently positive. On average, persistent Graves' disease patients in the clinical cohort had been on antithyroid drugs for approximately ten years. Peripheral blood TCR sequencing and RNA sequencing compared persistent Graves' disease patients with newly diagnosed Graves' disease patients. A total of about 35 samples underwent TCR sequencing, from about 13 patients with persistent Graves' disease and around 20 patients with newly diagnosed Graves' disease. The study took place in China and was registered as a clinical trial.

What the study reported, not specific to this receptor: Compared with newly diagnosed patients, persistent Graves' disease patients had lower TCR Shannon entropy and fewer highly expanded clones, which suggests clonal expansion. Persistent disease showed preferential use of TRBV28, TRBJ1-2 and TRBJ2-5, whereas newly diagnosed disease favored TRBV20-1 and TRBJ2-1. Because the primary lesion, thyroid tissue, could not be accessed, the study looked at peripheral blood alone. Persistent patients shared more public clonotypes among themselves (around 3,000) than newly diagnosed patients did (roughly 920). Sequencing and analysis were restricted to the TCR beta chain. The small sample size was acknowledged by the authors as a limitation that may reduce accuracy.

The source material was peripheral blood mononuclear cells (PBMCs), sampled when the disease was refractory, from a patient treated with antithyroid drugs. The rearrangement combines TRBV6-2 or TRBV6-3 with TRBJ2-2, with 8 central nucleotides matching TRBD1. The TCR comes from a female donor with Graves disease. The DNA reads TGTGCCAGCAGTGGCGGGACAGGCACCGGGGAGCTGTTTTTT. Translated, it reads CASSGGTGTGELFF.